This T cell receptor (beta chain) was profiled in a study of T cells expressing NK-cell markers. The wider study: Beta-chain profiling covered CD3+CD56+NKG2C+, CD3+CD56+NKG2C- and CD3+CD56-NKG2C+ sorted subsets.

TCRdb re-called the 5' RACE reads and shows each CDR3 protein once, DNA omitted. This sample's table has tens of thousands of distinct CDR3 sequences. Looked up from germline, CDR1 is LGHNA and CDR2 is YSLEER. The CDR3 extends over 17 amino acids. Details on this clonotype: What it binds is not known.

Whole-study findings and limits: Dominant NKG2C+ clonotypes were found to form about 1.0-8% of CD8+ T cells in a handful of donors.

The TCR comes from a man aged 18-70 years in good health. The chain employs TRBV4-3 and TRBJ2-1. Sequenced sample: blood T cells: a sorted CD56 or NKG2C T cell subset, CD4+ or CD8+ T cells, or bulk PBMC T cells (not recorded which). The CDR3 sequence: CASSQDWSWSSYNEQFF.